This T cell receptor beta chain was sequenced in a study of blood T cells in healthy people across ages. Then a second PCR, running roughly 6 to 12 cycles, was carried out with a sample-barcoded 5' primer and a J-beta primer mix. One entry per CDR3 protein results from TCRdb running MiXCR on the 5' RACE reads. The repertoire holds approximately 940,000 distinct CDR3 sequences, 45% to 50% seen once, with around an eighth in the top ten. This CDR3 is 16 amino acids long. In germline, CDR1 is LGHNA, CDR2 YSLEER. The V end lost 0 bases, the J end lost 7 bases, and 16 bases lay between the germline ends. The origin of this receptor is a man younger than 45 in good health. V is TRBV4-3 and J is TRBJ2-1, with D possibly matching TRBD1 (5 bases). Sequences were obtained from blood. The CDR3 sequence: CASSQEWVIGANEQFF. For the CDR3, the DNA is TGCGCCAGCAGCCAAGAGTGGGTGATTGGGGCTAATGAGCAGTTCTTC.